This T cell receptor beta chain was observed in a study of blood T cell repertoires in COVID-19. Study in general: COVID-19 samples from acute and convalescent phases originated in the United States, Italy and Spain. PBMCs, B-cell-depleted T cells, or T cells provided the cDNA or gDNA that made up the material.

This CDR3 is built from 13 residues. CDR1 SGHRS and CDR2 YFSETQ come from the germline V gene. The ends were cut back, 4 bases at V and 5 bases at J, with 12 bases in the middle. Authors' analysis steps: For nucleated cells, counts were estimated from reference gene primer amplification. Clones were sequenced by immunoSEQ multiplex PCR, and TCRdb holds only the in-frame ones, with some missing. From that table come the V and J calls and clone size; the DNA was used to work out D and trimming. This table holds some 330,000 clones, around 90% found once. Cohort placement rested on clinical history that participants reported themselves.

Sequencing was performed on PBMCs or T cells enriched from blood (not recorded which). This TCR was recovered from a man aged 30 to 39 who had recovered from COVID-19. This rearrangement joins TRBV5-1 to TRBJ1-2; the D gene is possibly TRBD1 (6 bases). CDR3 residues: CASSRDRQYGYTF. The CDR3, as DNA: TGCGCCAGCAGCCGAGACAGGCAATATGGCTACACCTTC. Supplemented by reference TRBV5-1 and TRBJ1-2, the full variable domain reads KAGVTQTPRYLIKTRGQQVTLSCSPISGHRSVSWYQQTPGQGLQFLFEYFSETQRNKGNFPGRFSGRQFSNSRSEMNVSTLELGDSALYLCASSRDRQYGYTFGSGTRLTVV.